This T cell receptor beta chain was captured by sequencing in a study of T cell responses to AZD1222 COVID-19 vaccine. Study at large: Pooled samples include second doses given at about 4 or 12 weeks. Regarding the study as a whole: Among the donors, most were white British and more were female, and clonal diversity was possibly underestimated. The reported proportion of spike-specific TCRs targeting unmutated variant regions was nearly half.

Generated by immunoSEQ multiplex PCR, the TCRdb table keeps only in-frame clones and is missing some. The repertoire holds some 87,000 clones, with 75% to 90% as singletons. Germline trimming cut 4 bases from V and 3 bases from J; bases unmatched to any gene: 6. This CDR3 region has 14 residues. The germline gives CDR1 SGHRS, CDR2 YFSETQ. A note on this clone: Its matching antigen is unknown.

Sequences were derived from peripheral blood, sampled on day 0 of AZD1222 vaccination. This TCR was recovered from an adult in good health. The J gene is TRBJ1-2, the V gene TRBV5-1; 7 bases align to TRBD1. The CDR3 nucleotides are TGCGCCAGCAGCCCGCGAACAGGGGACTATGGCTACACCTTC. It encodes CASSPRTGDYGYTF.